One and the same sample provided the 3 T cell receptor beta chains below, sequenced in a study of T cells and Merkel cell carcinoma outcomes. TCRdb's copy holds only in-frame clones and misses some; the assay was immunoSEQ multiplex PCR. The repertoire holds 560 or so clones, with approximately 93% as singletons. The sequenced material came from tumor tissue from Merkel cell carcinoma. The receptors come from a human donor with Merkel cell carcinoma.

The chain has TRBV25-1 and TRBJ1-3; a possible D gene is TRBD1 (5 bases). The CDR3 is made up of 15 amino acids. CDR1 and CDR2 from the germline V gene are MGHDK and SYGVNS. Between the trimmed V and J ends, which lost 2 bases and 0 bases, there was a span of 8 bases. Here the CDR3 DNA reads TGTGCCAGCAGTGAAGCCGGGGGCTCTGGAAACACCATATATTTT. This codes for CASSEAGGSGNTIYF.

The chain carries TRBV19 and TRBJ2-4, with D possibly matching TRBD1 (5 bases). The CDR3 is 14 residues long. Trimming stripped 5 bases from V and 0 bases from J, with 8 bases between. Per germline, CDR1 LNHDA and CDR2 SQIVND (reference sequence). CDR3 bases: TGTGCCAGTAGTTCTCAGGGAGCCAAAAACATTCAGTACTTC. As protein: CASSSQGAKNIQYF.

This clone was counted between two and nine times. This rearrangement joins TRBV20-1 to TRBJ2-3; D gene ambiguous. The germline CDR1 and CDR2 sequences are DFQATT and SNEGSKA (reference sequence). The V gene lost 0 bases and the J gene lost 6 bases, with 4 bases spanning the gap. The CDR3 is 11 residues long. The CDR3 region has the DNA TGCAGTGCTAGAGATCGGGATACGCAGTATTTT. Amino acids: CSARDRDTQYF.